Listed here are 8 T cell receptor beta chains from one sample, sequenced in a study of radiation and T cells in renal cell carcinoma. Described time point: baseline pretreatment blood. Stated treatment: 15 Gy SBRT to primary tumor, nephrectomy 4 weeks later. Libraries were prepared by immunoSEQ multiplex PCR; TCRdb keeps only in-frame clonotypes and omits some of them. The repertoire holds about 59,000 clones, with just under 80% as singletons. The source was blood, collected from a patient whose treatment included radiotherapy and nephrectomy. The receptors derive from a man aged 60 to 75 with renal cell carcinoma.

The J gene is TRBJ2-6, the V gene TRBV19, with D perhaps TRBD1 (5 bases). The CDR3 sequence is 16 residues long. Germline values: CDR1 LNHDA, CDR2 SQIVND (reference sequence). Trimming took 9 bases from V and 2 from J, leaving 17 bases between them. CDR3 in DNA: TGTGCCAGCCTCCCCAAGGGGCAGGCTGGGGCCAACGTCCTGACTTTC. It codes for CASLPKGQAGANVLTF.

J is TRBJ1-1 and V is TRBV5-1; 8 bases agree with TRBD1. The CDR3 totals 15 residues. Trimming at V came to 2 bases and at J to 6 bases, leaving 9 bases not matched to a gene. In germline, CDR1 is SGHRS, CDR2 YFSETQ. The CDR3 reads CASSFLQGGSPEAFF. The CDR3 nucleotides are TGCGCCAGCAGCTTCTTACAGGGGGGCTCCCCTGAAGCTTTCTTT. Supplemented by reference TRBV5-1 and TRBJ1-1, the full variable domain reads KAGVTQTPRYLIKTRGQQVTLSCSPISGHRSVSWYQQTPGQGLQFLFEYFSETQRNKGNFPGRFSGRQFSNSRSEMNVSTLELGDSALYLCASSFLQGGSPEAFFGQGTRLTVV.

This clone was seen ten or more times. The chain uses TRBV18 and TRBJ1-2; a possible D gene is TRBD1 (5 bases). CDR1 is KGHSH, CDR2 LQKENI, per germline. The CDR3 is 15 amino acids. V gave up 4 bases and J gave up 4 bases, with 16 bases separating them. The CDR3 DNA sequence: TGTGCCAGCTCACAGGGGATCTCCTCCTTCTATGGCTACACCTTC. Its translation: CASSQGISSFYGYTF.

The chain employs TRBV5-1 and TRBJ1-2; D remains ambiguous. CDR1 and CDR2 (germline): SGHRS, YFSETQ. Deletions cut 0 bases from V and 4 bases from J, with 4 bases between. The CDR3 contains 12 residues. This chain's CDR3 is CASSLGTYGYTF. CDR3 nucleotides: TGCGCCAGCAGCTTGGGCACCTATGGCTACACCTTC.

The V gene is TRBV14, the J gene TRBJ1-6; no clear D gene. This CDR3 has 15 amino acids. Trimming pared 1 base from V and 10 bases from J, leaving 14 bases between. Germline V CDR1 and CDR2: SGHDN, FVKESK. CDR3 in amino acids: CASSQVRPTRSPLHF. As DNA, the CDR3 is TGTGCCAGCAGCCAAGTTCGGCCTACCAGGTCACCCCTCCACTTT.

The rearrangement uses TRBV27 and TRBJ1-5; no clear D. Germline CDR1 MNHEY, CDR2 SMNVEV (reference sequence). The CDR3 loop spans 12 amino acids. With 8 bases removed from V and 4 bases from J, the gap between germline ends came to 9 bases. The CDR3 DNA reads TGTGCCAGCGGGATTTCAAATCAGCCCCAGCATTTT. It yields the protein CASGISNQPQHF.

This chain links TRBV23-1 with TRBJ2-7; tentative D call: TRBD2 (5 bases). TRBV23-1 is reported as an ORF; its role is uncertain. The CDR3 covers 16 residues. V lost 7 bases to trimming and J lost 1 base, with 20 bases between them. CDR3 amino acids: CASTGRGLLTSYEQYV. In nucleotides, the CDR3 is TGCGCCAGCACCGGGCGAGGACTTCTGACTTCCTACGAGCAGTACGTC.

This clone appeared a few times. V gene TRBV21-1 combines with J gene TRBJ1-1. TRBV21-1 is a pseudogene locus. The length of the CDR3 is 12 residues. The CDR3 DNA reads TGTGCCAGCACCCCCTCGGGAGTGGGGGCTTTCTTT. Protein sequence: CASTPSGVGAFF.